This TCR beta chain was found in a study of OX40 agonist ivuxolimab in advanced cancers. At the level of the study: Cancers in dose escalation were hepatocellular, melanoma, renal cell and head and neck.

This CDR3 has 16 amino acids. Germline V gives CDR1 MNHEY, CDR2 SVGAGI. V was pared by 2 bases and J by 2 bases, with 7 bases of the junction left unmatched. TCRdb keeps only in-frame clones here, not all; method: immunoSEQ multiplex PCR. The profile shows roughly 24,000 clones, approximately 75% of them singletons. This clonotype was sampled from an adult with an advanced solid tumor such as melanoma, head and neck, liver or kidney cancer. The chain has TRBV6-5 and TRBJ2-3; TRBD2 aligns across 7 bases. This sample comprised CD4+ or CD8+ T cells sorted from blood, obtained in a trial of the OX40 agonist ivuxolimab. The CDR3 loop is CASSYPLAALTDTQYF. CDR3 coding DNA: TGTGCCAGCAGTTACCCGCTAGCGGCCCTCACAGATACGCAGTATTTT.